This T cell receptor beta chain was identified in a study of T cell clonotyping in hematopoietic cell transplantation. Study-level results: Graft donor and pretransplant recipient Inverse Simpson Index values predicted broader posttransplant TCR diversity. After transplant, recipient diversity fell while pathologically expanded clonotypes grew through day 180.

The time point is: recipient sample about 28 days before transplant, after cytoreduction. For this clone: Its antigen is as yet unknown.

The CDR3 has 12 amino acids. Germline loops: CDR1 SGHNT, CDR2 YENEEA. V shed 0 bases and J shed 7 bases, with 5 bases lying between them. TCRdb keeps only in-frame clones here, not all; method: immunoSEQ multiplex PCR. The sample lists about 28,000 clones; less than 85% were seen once. The TCR comes from a middle-aged man with acute myeloid leukemia. Some clones in this sample may be carry-over from other donors' samples. The sequencing here drew on peripheral blood mononuclear cells, taken before stem cell transplant. V is TRBV11-3 and J is TRBJ2-3; D is uncertain. CDR3 amino acids: CASSLDVNTQYF. CDR3 DNA sequence: TGTGCCAGCAGCTTAGATGTGAATACGCAGTATTTT.